These 2 T cell receptor beta chains were all obtained from the same sample, sequenced in a study of T cell repertoires in cytomegalovirus infection. TCRdb called the reads again in MiXCR, with one record for every CDR3 protein. The sample shows more than 350,000 distinct CDR3 sequences, under 40% of them seen only once. The sequencing sample was made of PBMCs. The source is a human donor in good health (CMV status not recorded). Some clones in this sample may be carry-over from other donors' samples.

The chain is built from TRBV12-3 or TRBV12-4 and TRBJ2-5; the D is unclear. This CDR3 contains 14 residues. V was clipped by 1 base and J by 4 bases, with 10 bases between them. The CDR3 bases are TGTGCCAGCAGTTTAGGGAGACAAGGAGAGACCCAGTACTTC. Its protein is CASSLGRQGETQYF.

This clonotype showed up many times. The rearrangement joins TRBV7-2 to TRBJ1-5, with 8 bases aligning to TRBD1. With 5 bases clipped from V and 7 bases from J, the junction kept 10 bases outside the gene matches. Germline V gene lookup returns CDR1 SGHTA and CDR2 FQGNSA. The CDR3 is 15 amino acids. CDR3 DNA: TGTGCCAGCAGCCCGCAGGGGGCTCTTGGACAGCCCCAGCATTTT. This codes for CASSPQGALGQPQHF.